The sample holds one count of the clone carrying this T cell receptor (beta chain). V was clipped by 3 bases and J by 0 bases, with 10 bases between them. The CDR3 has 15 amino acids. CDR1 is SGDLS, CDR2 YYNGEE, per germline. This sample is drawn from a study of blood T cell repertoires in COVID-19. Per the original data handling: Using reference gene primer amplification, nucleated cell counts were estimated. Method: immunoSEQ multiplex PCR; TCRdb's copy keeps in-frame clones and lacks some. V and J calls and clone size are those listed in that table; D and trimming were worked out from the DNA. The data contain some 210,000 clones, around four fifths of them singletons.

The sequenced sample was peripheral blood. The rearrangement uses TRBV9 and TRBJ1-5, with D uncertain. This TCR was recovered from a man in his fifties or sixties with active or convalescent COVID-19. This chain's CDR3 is CASSASGYSNQPQHF. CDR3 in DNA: TGTGCCAGCAGCGCCTCCGGGTATAGCAATCAGCCCCAGCATTTT. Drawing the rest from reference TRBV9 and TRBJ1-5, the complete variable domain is DSGVTQTPKHLITATGQRVTLRCSPRSGDLSVYWYQQSLDQGLQFLIQYYNGEERAKGNILERFSAQQFPDLHSELNLSSLELGDSALYFCASSASGYSNQPQHFGDGTRLSIL.